The clone carrying this T cell receptor beta chain was counted a single time. The CDR3 is 14 residues long. V was cut by 6 bases and J by 1 base, with 9 bases left in between. The germline gives CDR1 KGHSH, CDR2 LQKENI. This entry is derived from a study of blood T cell repertoires in COVID-19. About the study: The samples span acute and convalescent COVID-19 from the United States, Italy and Spain. PBMCs, B-cell-depleted T cells, or T cells provided the cDNA or gDNA that made up the material.

In the authors' workflow: It was from reference gene primer amplification that nucleated cell counts were estimated. Sequenced by immunoSEQ multiplex PCR; TCRdb stores in-frame clones only, minus some. Clone size and V and J calls were adopted from that table, with D and trimming inferred from the DNA. The repertoire holds a few hundred thousand clones, with 85% as singletons. V gene TRBV18 combines with J gene TRBJ2-2, with D possibly matching TRBD1 (5 bases). Material for sequencing was peripheral blood. This TCR was recovered from a woman in her late teens or twenties with acute or convalescent COVID-19. The DNA for the CDR3 is TGTGCCAGCTCGCGACAGATGAACACCGGGGAGCTGTTTTTT. Residues: CASSRQMNTGELFF. The full variable domain, with the rest looked up from reference TRBV18 and TRBJ2-2, is NAGVMQNPRHLVRRRGQEARLRCSPMKGHSHVYWYRQLPEEGLKFMVYLQKENIIDESGMPKERFSAEFPKEGPSILRIQQVVRGDSAAYFCASSRQMNTGELFFGEGSRLTVL.